These T cell receptor beta chains were read from a single sample in a study of T cell repertoires in cytomegalovirus infection. MiXCR, applied by TCRdb to the reads, yields one record per CDR3 protein. The table lists approximately 590,000 distinct CDR3 sequences, 35% to 50% of them singletons. Antigens for these TCRs are unknown. The material was cultured PBMCs, obtained from culture after CMV antigen stimulation. These receptors originate from a human donor in good health (CMV status not recorded). Some clones in this sample may be carry-over from other donors' samples. CDR3s include the opening cysteine and the closing phenylalanine or tryptophan. A D gene is named only where the DNA matches it firmly. Clone size is shown for a subset of rows, as once, few, many or a class of expanded clone.

j_call clone_size d_call v_call cdr3_nt cdr3_aa
TRBJ1-6 NA NA TRBV12-3/TRBV12-4 TGTGCCAGCAGATCCGTGGGGGGGAGTTCACCCCTCCACTTT CASRSVGGSSPLHF
TRBJ2-7 NA NA TRBV7-4 TGTGCCAGCAGCTCCAAGGGAACCTACGAGCAGTACTTC CASSSKGTYEQYF
TRBJ2-3 few TRBD2 TRBV10-3 TGTGCCATCAGTGGTTCGCTCGGGACTAAGAAACCAGATACGCAGTATTTT CAISGSLGTKKPDTQYF
TRBJ1-2 few NA TRBV6-2/TRBV6-3 TGTGCCAGCAGAAACCTGTATGGCTACACCTTC CASRNLYGYTF
TRBJ2-6 NA NA TRBV11-2 TGTGCCAGCAGCTTAGGAATTTTGGGAACTGGGGCCAACGTCCTGACTTTC CASSLGILGTGANVLTF
TRBJ2-7 NA NA TRBV7-2 TGTGCCAGCAGCTTAGGAGGTCAGCCCTCCTACGAGCAGTACTTC CASSLGGQPSYEQYF
TRBJ2-1 few NA TRBV30 TGTGCCTCGGTCGAGGGTAATGCCTACAATGAGCAGTTCTTC CASVEGNAYNEQFF
TRBJ1-4 once NA TRBV10-3 TGTGCCATCAGTGAGTCCCTGCCCCAAGAAAAACTGTTTTTT CAISESLPQEKLFF
TRBJ1-1 NA NA TRBV4-2 TGTGCCAGCAGCCAAGATGAGGGGTTCCTCGGCACTGAAGCTTTCTTT CASSQDEGFLGTEAFF
TRBJ2-7 NA NA TRBV5-6 TGTGCCAGCAGCTTGGACAGGGAGGACTACGAGCAGTACTTC CASSLDREDYEQYF
TRBJ2-7 NA NA TRBV18 TGTGCCAGCTCTCTCGAGCAGTACTTC CASSLEQYF
TRBJ2-1 NA NA TRBV27 TGTGCCAGCAGTACCATCGACTCGTCCGATAATGAGCAGTTCTTC CASSTIDSSDNEQFF
TRBJ2-3 NA NA TRBV7-6 TGTGCCAGCAGCTTGAGAGGTGAAACCCCAGATACGCAGTATTTT CASSLRGETPDTQYF
TRBJ2-5 few TRBD1 TRBV12-3/TRBV12-4 TGTGCCAGCAGTCGACAGGGACATCAAGAGACCCAGTACTTC CASSRQGHQETQYF
TRBJ2-1 NA TRBD2 TRBV7-6 TGTGCCAGCAGCTCGGAACTAGCGGGAGATCGGTTCTTC CASSSELAGDRFF
TRBJ2-5 NA TRBD1 TRBV20-1 TGCAGTGCTGGAGACAGGGGCAAAGAGACCCAGTACTTC CSAGDRGKETQYF
TRBJ2-6 NA NA TRBV28 TGTGCCAGCAGTTCCCCTACGCCCGGGGCCAACGTCCTGACTTTC CASSSPTPGANVLTF
TRBJ2-2 few NA TRBV7-9 TGTGCCAGCAGCTTAGTCCAGCACGTTACCGGGGAGCTGTTTTTT CASSLVQHVTGELFF
TRBJ2-7 many NA TRBV7-8 TGTGCCAGCAGCTGGTCCTCGGCGGACTCCTACGAGCAGTACTTC CASSWSSADSYEQYF
TRBJ1-1 few NA TRBV27 TGTGCCAGCAGTCCCCGGTACTCCGTGGGCACTGAAGCTTTCTTT CASSPRYSVGTEAFF
TRBJ2-7 few TRBD1 TRBV4-1 TGCGCCAGCAGCCAAGGGACAGGGAGGTACGAGCAGTACTTC CASSQGTGRYEQYF
TRBJ1-2 few NA TRBV7-2 TGTGCCAGCAGCCCCCGCCCCGGAGGAGCCTCTGGCTACACCTTC CASSPRPGGASGYTF
TRBJ1-5 few TRBD1 TRBV4-1 TGCGCCAGCAGCCATGACGACAGGGCGAATCAGCCCCAGCATTTT CASSHDDRANQPQHF
TRBJ2-5 NA TRBD1 TRBV7-9 TGTGCCAGCAGGTCGGGACAGGGAGGGGAGACCCAGTACTTC CASRSGQGGETQYF
TRBJ2-1 NA NA TRBV12-3/TRBV12-4 TGTGCCAGCAGTCTTCGCGGCAACTACAATGAGCAGTTCTTC CASSLRGNYNEQFF
TRBJ2-1 NA TRBD2 TRBV4-1 TGTGCCAGCAGCCAAAAGAGGGCTAGCGGGGCTCGGAGCGGTGAGCAGTTCTTC CASSQKRASGARSGEQFF
TRBJ1-1 few NA TRBV7-8 TGTGCCAGCAGCCCGATGGAGGATACCTACACTGAAGCTTTCTTT CASSPMEDTYTEAFF
TRBJ2-1 NA TRBD2 TRBV20-1 TGCAGTGCTAATAGCGGGAGCGGATACAATGAGCAGTTCTTC CSANSGSGYNEQFF
TRBJ1-1 few NA TRBV7-6 TGTGCCAGCAGCCCCGAGGTGGGAAACACTGAAGCTTTCTTT CASSPEVGNTEAFF
TRBJ2-7 few NA TRBV7-8 TGTGCCAGCAGCTACGCAACCTACGAGCAGTACTTC CASSYATYEQYF
TRBJ1-1 NA NA TRBV28 TGTGCCAGCAGTTTGGACTCCCGGGGGTCTGAAGCTTTCTTT CASSLDSRGSEAFF
TRBJ2-7 NA TRBD1 TRBV15 TGTGCCACCGGAGTGGACAGGGGTTACGAGCAGTACTTC CATGVDRGYEQYF
TRBJ2-1 few NA TRBV11-3 TGTGCCAGCAGCTTATCTGGGACAAGAGAGTACAATGAGCAGTTCTTC CASSLSGTREYNEQFF
TRBJ1-3 NA NA TRBV6-2/TRBV6-3 TGTGCCAGCAGTTCAAGATCTCAGGGCAGAGACGGAAGGTCTGGAAACACCATATATTTT CASSSRSQGRDGRSGNTIYF
TRBJ2-5 NA NA TRBV29-1 TGCAGCGTTAGGCGAGTTGGCGAGACCCAGTACTTC CSVRRVGETQYF
TRBJ1-4 NA TRBD1 TRBV9 TGTGCCAGCAGCGTAGGGGCGGGACAGGGGTCTAATGAAAAACTGTTTTTT CASSVGAGQGSNEKLFF
TRBJ2-7 NA TRBD1 TRBV7-9 TGTGCCAGCAGCTCGTACAGGGGTGGCGAGCAGTACTTC CASSSYRGGEQYF
TRBJ2-1 NA NA TRBV7-6 TGTGCCAGCAGCTTCCCCCCCATGGACAATGAGCAGTTCTTC CASSFPPMDNEQFF
TRBJ1-1 once NA TRBV4-1 TGCGCCAGCAGCCAAGAGGAAGGGGGGGCTGAAGCTTTCTTT CASSQEEGGAEAFF
TRBJ2-1 NA TRBD2 TRBV4-1 TGCACCAGCAGCCGGACTATAATGGGGGGAGGGCCCTCCCGAAATGAGCAGTTCTTC CTSSRTIMGGGPSRNEQFF